This T cell receptor beta chain was sequenced during a study of blood T cells in healthy people across ages. This clonotype was seen repeatedly, ten times or more. Primed by a sample-barcoded 5' primer and a J-beta primer mix, a second PCR proceeded for 7 to 11 cycles. TCRdb redid the calling of the 5' RACE reads with MiXCR, one entry per CDR3 protein. This sample has some 1,800,000 distinct CDR3 sequences; around 40% occur once, and the top ten carry roughly 23%. Donors were healthy Caucasian individuals from Russia aged roughly 6 to 90. With V trimmed by 7 bases and J by 5 bases, 12 bases remained unmatched. CDR3 length: 14 residues. CDR1 and CDR2 from the germline V gene are SQVTM and ANQGSEA.

The source is a human donor in good health. The rearrangement uses TRBV29-1 and TRBJ2-3; 7 bases fit TRBD2. What was sequenced was blood. The CDR3 loop is CSAEGLAVGDTQYF. In DNA, the CDR3 is TGCAGCGCTGAGGGCCTAGCGGTGGGAGATACGCAGTATTTT.